This T cell receptor (beta chain) was found in a study of cytomegalovirus exposure and HLA in healthy donors. Study findings and constraints: A later analysis by the authors found several of the most significant clusters apparently linked to common viral pathogens.

Both 60 Vbeta primers and 13 Jbeta primers went into the PCR. The repertoire was sequenced with immunoSEQ multiplex PCR; TCRdb's copy has only in-frame clones and lacks some. The sample records 85,000 to 130,000 clones, about 80% being singletons. Germline CDR1 is MGHRA and CDR2 is YSYEKL. The V gene lost 0 bases and the J gene lost 0 bases, with 12 bases spanning the gap. CDR3 length: 16 amino acids. Regarding this clone: What it binds is unknown.

The sequenced sample consisted of PBMCs. The chain is built from TRBV4-1 and TRBJ2-7, with a tentative D call TRBD2 (6 bases). This receptor was identified in a woman between 18 and 29 years old in good health and CMV-seropositive. The CDR3, as DNA: TGCGCCAGCAGCCAAGAAGGCGGGGCTAGCTCCTACGAGCAGTACTTC. Its protein product is CASSQEGGASSYEQYF.